Following are 20 T cell receptor beta chains from one sample sequenced in a study of blood T cell repertoires in COVID-19. Only in-frame clones appear in the TCRdb table, and some are missing; sequencing was by immunoSEQ multiplex PCR. The data show roughly 150,000 clones, 75% to 90% seen once. The sample was PBMCs or T cells enriched from blood (not recorded which). Source of these receptors: a man between 50 and 59 years old who had recovered from COVID-19.

The chain is built from TRBV7-2 and TRBJ1-2; D perhaps matches TRBD1 (6 bases). Trimming stripped 1 base from V and 1 base from J, with 10 bases between. The CDR3 has 15 residues. In germline, CDR1 is SGHTA, CDR2 FQGNSA. The CDR3 DNA sequence: TGTGCCAGCAGCTTAGGGGGGCTAGTTAACTATGGCTACACCTTC. It translates to CASSLGGLVNYGYTF.

The V gene is TRBV28, the J gene TRBJ2-3, with D possibly TRBD2 on 7 matching bases. V was clipped by 6 bases and J by 6 bases, with 25 bases between them. The CDR3 loop spans 17 amino acids. CDR1 and CDR2 from the germline V gene are MDHEN and SYDVKM. The CDR3 spells CASSRIEGGGRSDTQYF. The DNA of the CDR3 is TGTGCCAGCAGCCGCATAGAAGGGGGAGGGAGATCGGATACGCAGTATTTT. Full variable domain (rest looked up from reference TRBV28 and TRBJ2-3): DVKVTQSSRYLVKRTGEKVFLECVQDMDHENMFWYRQDPGLGLRLIYFSYDVKMKEKGDIPEGYSVSREKKERFSLILESASTNQTSMYLCASSRIEGGGRSDTQYFGPGTRLTVL.

This clone has only a few counts. The gene calls are TRBV4-3 and TRBJ1-2; D remains unclear. The CDR3 length is 18 residues. The germline V gene has CDR1 LGHNA and CDR2 YSLEER. The V and J ends lost 4 bases and 0 bases respectively, with 21 bases between them. The CDR3 spells CASSREISDTRTNYGYTF. CDR3 DNA sequence: TGCGCCAGCAGCCGGGAAATCAGCGATACTAGGACTAACTATGGCTACACCTTC.

The V and J genes are TRBV30 and TRBJ2-2; 12 bases are a match to TRBD2. The germline V gene has CDR1 GTSNPN and CDR2 SVGIG (reference sequence). V lost 7 bases, J lost 6 bases, and 6 bases stayed unmatched. CDR3 length: 14 residues. The CDR3 nucleotides read TGTGCCTTAAGACTAGCGGGGGATTCCGGGGAGCTGTTTTTT. Its translation: CALRLAGDSGELFF.

The chain has TRBV2 and TRBJ2-2; D may be TRBD2 (6 bases). There are 16 residues in the CDR3. Germline lookup yields CDR1 SNHLY and CDR2 FYNNEI. V was shortened by 0 bases and J by 3 bases, with 11 bases between the two germline ends. Written as DNA, the CDR3 is TGTGCCAGCAGTGAAGCGGGACTTCCACACACCGGGGAGCTGTTTTTT. This encodes CASSEAGLPHTGELFF.

The chain recombines TRBV7-2 with TRBJ2-2, with 7 bases matching TRBD1. This CDR3 is built from 17 residues. Trimming removed 2 bases from V and 5 bases from J; junction bases left unmatched: 11. CDR1 is SGHTA and CDR2 is FQGNSA in the germline V gene. The CDR3 sequence is CASSLSAGTAMTGELFF. The CDR3 DNA follows: TGTGCCAGCAGCTTATCCGCCGGGACAGCGATGACCGGGGAGCTGTTTTTT.

The chain uses TRBV11-2 and TRBJ2-7; perhaps TRBD2 as D (6 bases). Germline V lookup: CDR1 SGHAT, CDR2 FQNNGV. This CDR3 comprises 16 residues. Trimming cost V 5 bases and J 0 bases, with 17 bases left between them. The chain's CDR3 is CASSREIRESSYEQYF. DNA of the CDR3: TGTGCCAGCAGCCGAGAAATACGGGAGAGCTCCTACGAGCAGTACTTC.

The J gene is TRBJ2-7, the V gene TRBV7-2; the D is unclear. The CDR3 is 13 amino acids. Trimming pared 2 bases from V and 2 bases from J, leaving 7 bases between. Germline loops: CDR1 SGHTA, CDR2 FQGNSA. The CDR3 DNA follows: TGTGCCAGCAGCTTATACGGAGCCTACGAGCAGTACGTC. Translated: CASSLYGAYEQYV.

This clone was recorded only once. The chain joins TRBV24-1 to TRBJ2-1, with 7 bases that match TRBD2. With V trimmed by 1 base and J by 6 bases, 8 bases remained unmatched. CDR1 is KGHDR and CDR2 is SFDVKD in the germline V gene. The CDR3 spans 16 residues. CDR3 region: CATSDFFAGEVNEQFF. The CDR3 DNA reads TGTGCCACCAGTGATTTTTTTGCGGGAGAGGTCAATGAGCAGTTCTTC.

The genes are TRBV5-6 and TRBJ1-2; 7 bases are a match to TRBD1. This CDR3 has 14 residues. Germline loops: CDR1 SGHDT, CDR2 YYEEEE. After removal of 4 bases from V and 6 bases from J, the junction contained 9 bases not matched to a gene. The CDR3 nucleotides read TGTGCCAGCAGCGGCGGGACAGAAACCGATGGCTACACCTTC. It yields the protein CASSGGTETDGYTF.

V is TRBV5-6 and J is TRBJ2-7; the D gene is possibly TRBD1 (5 bases). The V and J ends lost 1 base and 1 base respectively, with 15 bases between them. There are 16 residues in the CDR3. Germline CDR1 is SGHDT and CDR2 is YYEEEE. For the CDR3, the DNA is TGTGCCAGCAGCTTGAAGGGGTCGAAATTTTCCTACGAGCAGTACGTC. The encoded protein is CASSLKGSKFSYEQYV.

The chain carries TRBV4-1 and TRBJ2-1; 14 nucleotides match TRBD2. J was trimmed by 15 bases and V by 0 bases; bases with no gene match: 10. This CDR3 has 16 amino acids. The germline CDR1 and CDR2 sequences are MGHRA and YSYEKL. The CDR3 sequence: CASSQDVGLAGVKSFF. In DNA form, the CDR3 reads TGCGCCAGCAGCCAAGATGTGGGACTAGCGGGAGTTAAGTCGTTCTTC.

To note about this clone: Relative to the germline gene, one junction end is altered; a read error may explain this. This chain links TRBV3-1 (or the pseudogene TRBV3-2) with TRBJ2-1; 9 nucleotides match TRBD2. The CDR3 sequence is 16 residues long. Per germline, CDR1 LGHDT and CDR2 YNNKEL (reference sequence). CDR3 coding DNA: TGTGCCTGCAGACCGCAGGCGGGAGGGCAATACAATGAGCAGTTCTTC. Amino acid sequence: CACRPQAGGQYNEQFF.

The rearrangement joins TRBV6-5 to TRBJ1-2; unclear D gene. CDR1 is MNHEY, CDR2 SVGAGI, per germline. This CDR3 has 13 residues. Deletions cut 6 bases from V and 6 bases from J, with 14 bases between. CDR3 sequence: CASRVKESDGYTF. Written as DNA, the CDR3 is TGTGCCAGCAGGGTTAAGGAGAGTGATGGCTACACCTTC.

The chain combines TRBV21-1 with TRBJ1-2; the D segment call TRBD1 is taken from the table without a DNA check. TRBV21-1 is a known pseudogene. The CDR3 contains 17 residues. The CDR3 here is CASSPWLRTQGPYGYTF. CDR3 coding DNA: TGTGCCAGCAGCCCCTGGTTGAGGACACAGGGACCCTATGGCTACACCTTC.

The chain carries TRBV7-2 and TRBJ2-5; 15 nucleotides match TRBD2. The CDR3 runs to 16 residues. V lost 6 bases and J lost 5; bases outside the gene matches: 7. The V gene's germline CDR1 is SGHTA and CDR2 FQGNSA. CDR3 in DNA: TGTGCCAGCAGTCCGGGACTAGCGGGAGGATTGGAGACCCAGTACTTC. Protein sequence: CASSPGLAGGLETQYF. Full variable domain (rest looked up from reference TRBV7-2 and TRBJ2-5): GAGVSQSPSNKVTEKGKDVELRCDPISGHTALYWYRQSLGQGLEFLIYFQGNSAPDKSGLPSDRFSAERTGGSVSTLTIQRTQQEDSAVYLCASSPGLAGGLETQYFGPGTRLLVL.

The chain employs TRBV27 and TRBJ1-2; 7 bases align to TRBD1. The CDR3 consists of 15 residues. Unmatched junction bases numbered 7, after V lost 4 bases and J lost 2 bases. From germline, CDR1 is MNHEY and CDR2 SMNVEV (reference sequence). Written as DNA, the CDR3 is TGTGCCAGCAGTTACGACCCACAGGGGAACTATGGCTACACCTTC. Translation: CASSYDPQGNYGYTF.

The rearrangement joins TRBV13 to TRBJ1-2; D is possibly TRBD1 (6 bases). The CDR3 is 14 amino acids. The V gene lost 3 bases and the J gene lost 3 bases, with 11 bases spanning the gap. CDR1 is PRHDT and CDR2 is FYEKMQ in the germline V gene (reference sequence). The CDR3 nucleotides read TGTGCCAGCAGCTTCCAGGGGTTACACTATGGCTACACCTTC. Encoded protein: CASSFQGLHYGYTF.

This chain connects TRBV5-1 to TRBJ1-3, with 8 bases matching TRBD1. From germline, CDR1 is SGHRS and CDR2 YFSETQ. CDR3 length equals 16 residues. Germline trimming cut 4 bases from V and 1 base from J; bases unmatched to any gene: 7. The CDR3: CASSLPDRASGNTIYF. CDR3 coding DNA: TGCGCCAGCAGCCTACCGGACAGGGCATCTGGAAACACCATATATTTT.

This sequence joins TRBV5-5 and TRBJ2-3; 8 positions match TRBD2. The CDR3 length is 18 residues. V was clipped by 0 bases and J by 0 bases; unmatched bases: 9. Germline assignment: CDR1 SGHKS and CDR2 YYEKEE (reference sequence). The CDR3 is CASSLAFTGGISTDTQYF. CDR3 nucleotide sequence: TGTGCCAGCAGCTTGGCTTTTACGGGAGGGATTAGCACAGATACGCAGTATTTT.